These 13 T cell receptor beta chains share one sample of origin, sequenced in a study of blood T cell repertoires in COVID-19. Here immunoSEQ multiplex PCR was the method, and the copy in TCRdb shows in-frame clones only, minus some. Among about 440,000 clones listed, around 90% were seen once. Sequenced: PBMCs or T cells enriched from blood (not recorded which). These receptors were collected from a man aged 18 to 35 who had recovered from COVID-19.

The CDR3 region is CASSERSYNEQFF. CDR3 in DNA: TGTGCCAGCAGTGAGCGCTCCTACAATGAGCAGTTCTTC. The chain combines TRBV27 with TRBJ2-1; D gene unclear. CDR3 length: 13 amino acids. Trimming shortened V by 5 bases and J by 0 bases, and 5 bases separated the two germline ends. CDR1 MNHEY and CDR2 SMNVEV come from the germline V gene (reference sequence).

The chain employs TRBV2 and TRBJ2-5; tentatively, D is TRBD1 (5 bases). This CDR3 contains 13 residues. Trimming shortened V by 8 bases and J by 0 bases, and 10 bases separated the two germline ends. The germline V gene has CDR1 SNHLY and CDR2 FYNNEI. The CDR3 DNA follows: TGTGCCAGCGAGGCGGACAACCAAGAGACCCAGTACTTC. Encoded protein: CASEADNQETQYF. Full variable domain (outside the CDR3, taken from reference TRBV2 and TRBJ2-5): EPEVTQTPSHQVTQMGQEVILRCVPISNHLYFYWYRQILGQKVEFLVSFYNNEISEKSEIFDDQFSVERPDGSNFTLKIRSTKLEDSAMYFCASEADNQETQYFGPGTRLLVL.

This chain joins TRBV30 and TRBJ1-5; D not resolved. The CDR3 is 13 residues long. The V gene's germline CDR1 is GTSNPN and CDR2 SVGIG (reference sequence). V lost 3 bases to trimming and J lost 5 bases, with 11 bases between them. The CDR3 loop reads CAWSGGKDQPQHF. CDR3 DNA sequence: TGTGCCTGGAGCGGAGGGAAGGATCAGCCCCAGCATTTT.

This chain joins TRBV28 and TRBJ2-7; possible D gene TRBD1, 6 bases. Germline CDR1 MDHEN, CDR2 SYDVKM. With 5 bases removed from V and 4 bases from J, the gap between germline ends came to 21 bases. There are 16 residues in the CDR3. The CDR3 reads CASSRAYRTEVYEQYF. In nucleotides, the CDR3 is TGTGCCAGCAGTCGCGCATACCGGACAGAGGTTTACGAGCAGTACTTC.

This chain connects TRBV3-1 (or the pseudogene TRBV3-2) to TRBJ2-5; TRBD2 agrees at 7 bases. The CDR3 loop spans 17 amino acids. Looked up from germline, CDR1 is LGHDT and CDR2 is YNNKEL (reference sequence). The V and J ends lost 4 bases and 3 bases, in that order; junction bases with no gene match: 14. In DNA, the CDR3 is TGTGCCAGCAGCCCCTTGGGGGAGGGACTACGGGAAGAGACCCAGTACTTC. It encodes CASSPLGEGLREETQYF.

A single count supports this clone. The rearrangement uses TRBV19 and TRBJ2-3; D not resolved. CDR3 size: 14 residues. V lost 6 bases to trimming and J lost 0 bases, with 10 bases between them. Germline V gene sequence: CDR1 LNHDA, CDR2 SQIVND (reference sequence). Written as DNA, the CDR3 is TGTGCCAGTAGCCCTTTGGGCAGCACAGATACGCAGTATTTT. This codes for CASSPLGSTDTQYF.

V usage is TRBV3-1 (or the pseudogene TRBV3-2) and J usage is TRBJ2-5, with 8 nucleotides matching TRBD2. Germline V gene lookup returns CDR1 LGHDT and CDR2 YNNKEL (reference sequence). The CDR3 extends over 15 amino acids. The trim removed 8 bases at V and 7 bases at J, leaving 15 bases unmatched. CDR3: CASDNGGALGGTQYF. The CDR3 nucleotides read TGTGCCAGCGATAACGGGGGGGCCCTGGGTGGGACCCAGTACTTC.

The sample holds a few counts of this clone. CDR3 region: CATSRDPLARQGMNSPLHF. The CDR3 coding sequence is TGTGCCACCAGCAGAGACCCTTTGGCACGACAGGGGATGAATTCACCCCTCCACTTT. V usage is TRBV15 and J usage is TRBJ1-6; TRBD1 matches 8 bases. Germline CDR1 reads LNHNV; CDR2 reads YYDKDF (reference sequence). The ends lost 0 bases at V and 7 bases at J; junction bases unmatched: 14. The CDR3 runs to 19 residues.

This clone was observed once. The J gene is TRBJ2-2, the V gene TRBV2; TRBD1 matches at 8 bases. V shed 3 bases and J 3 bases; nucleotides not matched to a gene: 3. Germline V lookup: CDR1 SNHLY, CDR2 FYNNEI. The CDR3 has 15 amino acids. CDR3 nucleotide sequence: TGTGCCAGCAGTGAGACAGGGGCGGACACCGGGGAGCTGTTTTTT. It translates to CASSETGADTGELFF.

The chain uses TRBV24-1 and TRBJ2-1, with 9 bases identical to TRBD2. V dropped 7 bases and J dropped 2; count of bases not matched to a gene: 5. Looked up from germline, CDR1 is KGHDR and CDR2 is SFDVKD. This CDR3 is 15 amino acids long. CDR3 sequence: CATRRASGTYNEQFF. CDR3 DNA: TGTGCCACCAGGCGGGCTAGCGGGACCTACAATGAGCAGTTCTTC.

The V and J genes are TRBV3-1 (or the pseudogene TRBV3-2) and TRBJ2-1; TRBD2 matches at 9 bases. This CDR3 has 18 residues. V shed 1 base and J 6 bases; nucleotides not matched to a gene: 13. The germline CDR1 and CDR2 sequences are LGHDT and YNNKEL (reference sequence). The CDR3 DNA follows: TGTGCCAGCAGCCAAGGACAGCGAGCGGGAGGATTCAGCAATGAGCAGTTCTTC. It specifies CASSQGQRAGGFSNEQFF.

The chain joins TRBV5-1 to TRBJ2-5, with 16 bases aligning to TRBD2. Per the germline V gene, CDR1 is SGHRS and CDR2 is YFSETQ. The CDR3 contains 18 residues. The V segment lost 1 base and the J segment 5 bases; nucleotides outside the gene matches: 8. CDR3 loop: CASSLQGLAGGPVETQYF. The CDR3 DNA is TGCGCCAGCAGCTTGCAGGGACTAGCGGGGGGGCCCGTTGAGACCCAGTACTTC.

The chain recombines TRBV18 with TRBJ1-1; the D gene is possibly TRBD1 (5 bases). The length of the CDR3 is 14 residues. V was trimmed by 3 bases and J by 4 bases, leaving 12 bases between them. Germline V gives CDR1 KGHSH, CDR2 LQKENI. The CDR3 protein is CASSPDTRGTEAFF. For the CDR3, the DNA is TGTGCCAGCTCACCGGACACAAGGGGCACTGAAGCTTTCTTT.